These 25 T cell receptor beta chains share one sample of origin, sequenced in a study of metastatic and nonmetastatic thyroid tumors (dated by TCRdb to 2019 to 2021). No treatment had been received by any patient before thyroid surgery. Library preparation was by PCR. Sequencing relied on an Illumina HiSeq 4000. Clones were called with MiXCR by TCRdb after fastp trimmed the public reads at Q25, and only in-frame beta chains were retained. A total of about 40,000 clones appear in this sample, over 10% of them only once. Of the sample, less than 25% is held by the ten largest clones. The specimen was blood. The receptors shown here come from a female donor with papillary thyroid cancer or a benign thyroid nodule (not recorded which). Some clones in this sample may be carry-over from other donors' samples.

At least ten counts were recorded for this clone. The J gene is TRBJ1-3, the V gene TRBV5-1; a possible D gene is TRBD1 (6 bases). V lost 3 bases and J 1 base, leaving 11 bases between the germline ends. The CDR3 sequence is 15 residues long. Germline CDR1 SGHRS, CDR2 YFSETQ. The CDR3 nucleotides read TGCGCCAGCAGCTCAGGGGACTTTTCTGGAAACACCATATATTTT. This gives the protein CASSSGDFSGNTIYF.

This clone was detected many times. DNA for the CDR3: TGTGCCACCAGTGATTTCTACGGGGGGGAACTGTTTTTT. Amino acids: CATSDFYGGELFF. This sequence joins TRBV24-1 and TRBJ1-4; D is possibly TRBD1 (5 bases). CDR3 length: 13 residues. Germline values: CDR1 KGHDR, CDR2 SFDVKD. V was clipped by 1 base and J by 12 bases, with 11 bases between them.

There are many counts of this clone. The J gene is TRBJ1-1, the V gene TRBV19; perhaps TRBD1 as D (5 bases). Deletions cut 7 bases from V and 1 base from J, with 22 bases between. Germline CDR1 reads LNHDA; CDR2 reads SQIVND (reference sequence). The CDR3 is made up of 17 amino acids. CDR3 loop: CASIRGRMMGGNTEAFF. CDR3 DNA: TGTGCCAGTATTCGGGGACGGATGATGGGGGGGAACACTGAAGCTTTCTTT.

This clone showed up just once. V and J are TRBV7-9 and TRBJ1-3; possible D gene TRBD1, 5 bases. This CDR3 comprises 14 residues. Between the trimmed V and J ends, which lost 6 bases and 5 bases, there was a span of 14 bases. Germline CDR1 SEHNR, CDR2 FQNEAQ (reference sequence). The CDR3 loop reads CASRNMGERNTIYF. As DNA, the CDR3 is TGTGCCAGCAGAAACATGGGGGAAAGAAACACCATATATTTT.

This clone was counted at least ten times. The V gene is TRBV6-1, the J gene TRBJ2-5; D is undetermined. V lost 7 bases and J 2 bases, leaving 14 bases between the germline ends. Germline assignment: CDR1 MNHNS and CDR2 SASEGT. The CDR3 runs to 14 residues. The CDR3 DNA reads as TGTGCCAGCAAAGGGTCCCAGGCGCAAGAGACCCAGTACTTC. Amino acids: CASKGSQAQETQYF.

There are a few counts of this clone. This rearrangement joins TRBV19 to TRBJ1-2; D is perhaps TRBD1 (5 bases). V lost 5 bases to trimming and J lost 4 bases, with 17 bases between them. Germline CDR1 is LNHDA and CDR2 is SQIVND (reference sequence). CDR3 length: 15 residues. The CDR3 loop is CASSSDRLKVYGYTF. As DNA, the CDR3 is TGTGCCAGTAGTTCAGACAGATTGAAAGTCTATGGCTACACCTTC.

The sample holds many counts of this clone. The chain combines TRBV6-5 with TRBJ1-2; 7 positions agree with TRBD1. Trimming at V came to 6 bases and at J to 0 bases, leaving 22 bases not matched to a gene. CDR1 and CDR2 (germline): MNHEY, SVGAGI. The CDR3 runs 20 residues. Written as DNA, the CDR3 is TGTGCCAGCAGGGGTCCCCAACCGAACGACAGGGATCTACCTAACTATGGCTACACCTTC. It yields the protein CASRGPQPNDRDLPNYGYTF.

This clone was observed many times. The same CDR3 arises from other DNA sequences in this sample as well. The rearrangement links TRBV28 to TRBJ1-2; 7 bases line up with TRBD1. Germline CDR1 is MDHEN and CDR2 is SYDVKM. With 5 bases clipped from V and 5 bases from J, the junction kept 14 bases outside the gene matches. The CDR3 runs to 16 residues. Here the CDR3 DNA reads TGTGCCAGCAGTCGCGCGAAGAGGGACAGAGAGTATGGCTACACCTTC. The encoded protein is CASSRAKRDREYGYTF.

To note about this clone: Germline is not matched at one junction end, which may reflect a read error. The chain recombines TRBV6-2 or TRBV6-3 with TRBJ2-6, with a possible D match to TRBD2 (6 bases). CDR1 is MNHEY, CDR2 SVGEGT, per germline. The CDR3 contains 14 residues. The CDR3 sequence is CASSRRAVANVLTF. In DNA, the CDR3 is TGTGCCAGCAGCCGGAGGGCTGTGGCCAATGTCCTGACTTTC.

A word on this clone: An end of the junction does not agree with germline; a read error may underlie this. The V and J genes are TRBV20-1 and TRBJ2-1, with TRBD1 identical over 8 bases. Germline loops: CDR1 DFQATT, CDR2 SNEGSKA (reference sequence). This CDR3 is 16 amino acids long. CDR3: CSARDQRTGSFDDQFF. In nucleotides, the CDR3 is TGCAGTGCTAGAGATCAAAGGACAGGGAGTTTCGATGATCAGTTCTTC.

The table lists this clone with many counts. J is TRBJ2-3 and V is TRBV12-3 or TRBV12-4; TRBD2 matches at 7 bases. The CDR3 totals 15 residues. The V and J ends lost 7 bases and 3 bases, in that order; junction bases with no gene match: 10. The CDR3: CASTLGSSGTDTQYF. CDR3 coding DNA: TGTGCCAGCACACTAGGGTCTAGCGGAACAGATACGCAGTATTTT.

This clone was seen ten or more times. The chain couples TRBV12-3 or TRBV12-4 to TRBJ1-2, with TRBD1 matching over 7 bases. Trimming at V came to 5 bases and at J to 8 bases, leaving 5 bases not matched to a gene. CDR3 length: 12 residues. CDR3 amino acids: CASSRGLGGYTF. The CDR3 DNA reads as TGTGCCAGCAGTAGGGGGCTGGGAGGCTACACCTTC.

This clone was seen only once. The chain is built from TRBV30 and TRBJ2-1; 9 bases align to TRBD1. Germline V gives CDR1 GTSNPN, CDR2 SVGIG (reference sequence). The CDR3 covers 15 residues. With V trimmed by 5 bases and J by 5 bases, 10 bases remained unmatched. The CDR3 bases are TGTGCCTGGGGGGTTTGGGACAGGGTGAACAATGAGCAGTTCTTC. Translated: CAWGVWDRVNNEQFF. The full variable domain, rest sourced from reference TRBV30 and TRBJ2-1, is SQTIHQWPATLVQPVGSPLSLECTVEGTSNPNLYWYRQAAGRGLQLLFYSVGIGQISSEVPQNLSASRPQDRQFILSSKKLLLSDSGFYLCAWGVWDRVNNEQFFGPGTRLTVL.

This clone has ten or more counts. A much more abundant neighbour one base away suggests this may be a read error. This CDR3 is also generated by other DNA sequences in the sample. The chain combines TRBV20-1 with TRBJ2-5; 10 bases align to TRBD2. This CDR3 has 14 amino acids. CDR1 is DFQATT and CDR2 is SNEGSKA in the germline V gene (reference sequence). The CDR3 loop is CSAYGLAGVETQYF. CDR3 coding DNA: TGCAGCGCTTATGGGCTAGCGGGAGTGGAGACCCAGTACTTC.

This clone was recorded at least ten times. This chain links TRBV18 with TRBJ1-2; D is unresolved. The ends were cut back, 8 bases at V and 6 bases at J, with 19 bases in the middle. The CDR3 contains 14 residues. The germline gives CDR1 KGHSH, CDR2 LQKENI. CDR3 DNA: TGTGCCAGCCGACCCGCGGGCTCTTTGGATGGCTACACCTTC. It specifies CASRPAGSLDGYTF.

A word on this clone: A read error may explain this, as a much larger clone is one base away. The same CDR3 is also encoded by other DNA sequences in this sample. The chain combines TRBV20-1 with TRBJ2-5; either TRBD1 or TRBD2 may supply D (7 bases each). This CDR3 comprises 13 residues. CDR1 and CDR2 (germline): DFQATT, SNEGSKA (reference sequence). The CDR3 coding sequence is TGCAGTCTACCCAGGGGGGCGGGGGAGACACAGTACTTC. Translation: CSLPRGAGETQYF.

The chain carries TRBV5-6 and TRBJ2-1; D is uncertain. The CDR3 contains 14 residues. Trimming removed 4 bases from V and 6 bases from J, with 14 bases in between. Germline V gives CDR1 SGHDT, CDR2 YYEEEE. The CDR3 region is CASSIGWAANEQFF. The CDR3 region has the DNA TGTGCCAGCAGCATCGGGTGGGCTGCCAATGAGCAGTTCTTC.

This chain links TRBV13 with TRBJ2-1, with D perhaps being TRBD1 or TRBD2 (5 bases each). Looked up from germline, CDR1 is PRHDT and CDR2 is FYEKMQ (reference sequence). The CDR3 runs 15 residues. V shed 6 bases and J shed 1 base, with 13 bases lying between them. The DNA for the CDR3 is TGTGCCAGCAGGGTCGGTGGGACGTCCTACAATGAGCAGTTCTTC. This gives the protein CASRVGGTSYNEQFF.

A word on this clone: A clone one base away is much larger, so this may be a read error. The genes are TRBV4-3 and TRBJ2-1; 11 nucleotides line up with TRBD1. The CDR3 covers 17 residues. Per the germline V gene, CDR1 is LGHNA and CDR2 is YSLEER. CDR3 coding DNA: TGCGCCAGCAGCCAAGATACGGGGGACAGGGGGATCGATGAGCAGCTCTTC. This translates into CASSQDTGDRGIDEQLF.

This clone showed up just a few times. This rearrangement joins TRBV10-3 to TRBJ1-1, with D uncertain. CDR3 size: 15 residues. Germline V gene sequence: CDR1 ENHRY, CDR2 SYGVKD. Trimming removed 10 bases at V and 4 bases at J, with 22 bases between. The DNA of the CDR3 is TGTGCCACCGCAGTGGAGGGTCATGGAGGCACTGAAGCTTTCTTT. Translation gives CATAVEGHGGTEAFF.

This clone was counted ten times or more. The rearrangement links TRBV15 to TRBJ2-7; 9 nucleotides agree with TRBD1. Germline loops: CDR1 LNHNV, CDR2 YYDKDF (reference sequence). The CDR3 runs to 13 residues. With V trimmed by 3 bases and J by 6 bases, 3 bases remained unmatched. The CDR3 DNA is TGTGCCACCAGCAGCGAACAGGGGGCCGAGCAGTACTTC. Translating gives CATSSEQGAEQYF.

This clone came up many times. The chain joins TRBV15 to TRBJ2-6; D may be TRBD1 (5 bases). The germline gives CDR1 LNHNV, CDR2 YYDKDF (reference sequence). Trimming took off 2 bases at V and 4 bases at J, with 15 bases between the two ends. The CDR3 consists of 17 residues. CDR3 bases: TGTGCCACCAGCAGATTGGATGACGCAGGGGGGGCCAACGTCCTGACTTTC. This encodes CATSRLDDAGGANVLTF.

This chain links TRBV2 with TRBJ1-1; the D is unclear. The CDR3 spans 16 residues. Trimming shortened V by 1 base and J by 0 bases, and 12 bases separated the two germline ends. The V gene's germline CDR1 is SNHLY and CDR2 FYNNEI. CDR3 DNA sequence: TGTGCCAGCAGTGAAGTATGCCAGGAAATGAACACTGAAGCTTTCTTT. Translation: CASSEVCQEMNTEAFF.

This clone was seen a handful of times. A much larger clone is a single base away; this may be a read error. The chain is built from TRBV19 and TRBJ2-1; 15 bases map to TRBD2. The CDR3 runs to 15 residues. V was clipped by 4 bases and J by 12 bases; unmatched bases: 7. From germline, CDR1 is LNHDA and CDR2 SQIVND (reference sequence). CDR3 loop: CASSTGTSGRTRQFF. For the CDR3, the DNA is TGTGCCAGTAGTACAGGGACTAGCGGGAGGACTAGGCAGTTCTTC. Full variable domain (outside the CDR3, taken from reference TRBV19 and TRBJ2-1): DGGITQSPKYLFRKEGQNVTLSCEQNLNHDAMYWYRQDPGQGLRLIYYSQIVNDFQKGDIAEGYSVSREKKESFPLTVTSAQKNPTAFYLCASSTGTSGRTRQFFGPGTRLTVL.

There are many counts of this clone. This sequence joins TRBV2 and TRBJ1-1; D is undetermined. This CDR3 has 13 amino acids. Trimming removed 4 bases at V and 0 bases at J, with 6 bases between. CDR1 is SNHLY and CDR2 is FYNNEI in the germline V gene. The CDR3 bases are TGTGCCAGCAGTGCACAGATGAACACTGAAGCTTTCTTT. Amino acids: CASSAQMNTEAFF.